This T cell receptor (beta chain) was profiled in a study of blood T cell repertoires in COVID-19. Profiling relied on immunoSEQ multiplex PCR, and the TCRdb table lists in-frame clones only, not all of them. Here the sample spans fewer than 200,000 clones, around 89% being singletons. This clone was detected only once. The specimen sequenced was peripheral blood. The receptor comes from a man aged 18 to 30 who had recovered from COVID-19.

The DNA for the CDR3 is TGTGCCAGCAGTGAAAAGGGGAGGGGGGGAGAGCAGTTCTTC. The encoded protein is CASSEKGRGGEQFF. J is TRBJ2-1 and V is TRBV6-1; possible D gene TRBD2, 7 bases. This CDR3 is built from 14 residues. The V and J ends lost 2 bases and 10 bases respectively, with 15 bases between them. CDR1 MNHNS and CDR2 SASEGT come from the germline V gene.